This paragraph covers one T cell receptor beta chain sequence. Its antigen is not known. With the read ending 3 residues before the CDR3 end, the germline J gene is used to fill in that end. The repertoire was sequenced with immunoSEQ multiplex PCR; TCRdb's copy has only in-frame clones and lacks some. This sample's table has 36,000 or so clones. This sample was included in a study of T cells in women clearing cervical HPV infection. Notes on the study in general: Cases carried less TRBV6-7 than controls: roughly 0.11% versus 0.16%.

Trimming removed 4 bases from V and 3 bases from J; junction bases left unmatched: 23. CDR1 and CDR2 from the germline V gene are LGHNA and YNFKEQ. CDR3 size: 21 residues. The chain has TRBV4-2 and TRBJ2-5; TRBD2 agrees at 10 bases. This TCR was sampled from a woman between 18 and 75 years old with a cervical HPV16 infection that either progressed to CIN3+ or cleared (not recorded which). The specimen sequenced was blood buffy coat. The part of the CDR3 DNA that was read is TGTGCCAGCAGCCTCGTCGTTTATGTTGGAGCGGGGGGGTATGATGAAGAGACC. This codes for CASSLVVYVGAGGYDEET. The CDR3 in full is CASSLVVYVGAGGYDEETQYF.